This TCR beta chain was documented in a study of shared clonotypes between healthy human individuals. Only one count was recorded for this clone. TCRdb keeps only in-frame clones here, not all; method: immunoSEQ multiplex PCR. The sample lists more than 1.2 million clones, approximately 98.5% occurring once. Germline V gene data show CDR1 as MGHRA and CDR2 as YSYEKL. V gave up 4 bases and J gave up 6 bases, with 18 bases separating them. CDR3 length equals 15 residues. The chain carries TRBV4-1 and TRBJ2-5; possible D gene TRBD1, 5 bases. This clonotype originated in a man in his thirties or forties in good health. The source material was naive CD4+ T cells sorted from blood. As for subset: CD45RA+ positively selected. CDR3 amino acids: CASSREGAGQQTQYF. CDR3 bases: TGCGCCAGCAGCCGGGAAGGGGCAGGGCAGCAGACCCAGTACTTC.